This passage covers 27 T cell receptor beta chains from one sample sequenced in a study of beta chain features in type 1 diabetes (dated 2018 in TCRdb). Library preparation employed the immunoSEQ multiplex PCR assay. The entire amount of isolated RNA was reverse transcribed using the High Capacity cDNA Reverse Transcription Kit, so the sequenced TCRB transcripts were expressed ones. TCRdb re-hosts the immuneACCESS table, in-frame sequences only. Its copies lack some clones; in the studies checked, an unresolved V gene accounts for under half of them, and the cause for the rest is not known. Within this sample are hundreds of thousands of clones, with about 30% of them counted one time only. The ten most abundant clones make up roughly 0.06% of the sample. The sequencing sample was made of naive CD4+ T cells from blood. This sample's cell subset or site label indicates: true naive CD4+ T cells. These receptors originate from a man aged 18 to 30 in good health.

This rearrangement joins TRBV5-1 to TRBJ2-7; 9 bases map to TRBD2. The germline CDR1 and CDR2 sequences are SGHRS and YFSETQ. The CDR3 length is 15 residues. V was clipped by 4 bases and J by 3 bases; unmatched bases: 8. The CDR3 loop is CASSPTSGSSYEQYF. CDR3 coding DNA: TGCGCCAGCAGCCCCACTAGCGGGTCTAGCTACGAGCAGTACTTC.

This chain joins TRBV28 and TRBJ2-7; the match to TRBD2 covers 10 bases. The germline gives CDR1 MDHEN, CDR2 SYDVKM. The CDR3 loop spans 16 amino acids. Trimming removed 4 bases from V and 2 bases from J; junction bases left unmatched: 8. In nucleotides, the CDR3 is TGTGCCAGCAGTTCCCCTAGCGGGAGAGGCGCCTACGAGCAGTACTTC. Its translation is CASSSPSGRGAYEQYF.

There are a few counts of this clone. V gene TRBV4-1 combines with J gene TRBJ1-1; 7 bases align to TRBD1. V lost 1 base, J lost 0 bases, and 5 bases stayed unmatched. The germline V gene encodes CDR1 MGHRA and CDR2 YSYEKL. The CDR3 is 16 residues long. CDR3 residues: CASSQGTGRMNTEAFF. The CDR3 nucleotides are TGCGCCAGCAGCCAAGGGACAGGAAGAATGAACACTGAAGCTTTCTTT.

The chain couples TRBV9 to TRBJ2-3, with D possibly matching TRBD2 (6 bases). This CDR3 comprises 14 residues. V was cut by 0 bases and J by 6 bases, with 11 bases left in between. CDR1 is SGDLS, CDR2 YYNGEE, per germline. CDR3 sequence (DNA): TGTGCCAGCAGCGTAGGGGGCGGAGGGGATACGCAGTATTTT. Translated, it gives CASSVGGGGDTQYF. The variable domain in full, completed from reference TRBV9 and TRBJ2-3, reads DSGVTQTPKHLITATGQRVTLRCSPRSGDLSVYWYQQSLDQGLQFLIQYYNGEERAKGNILERFSAQQFPDLHSELNLSSLELGDSALYFCASSVGGGGDTQYFGPGTRLTVL.

This clone showed up just a few times. V and J are TRBV7-2 and TRBJ2-1; 13 bases line up with TRBD2. Germline CDR1 reads SGHTA; CDR2 reads FQGNSA. Germline trimming cut 2 bases from V and 5 bases from J; bases unmatched to any gene: 9. The CDR3 has 18 residues. The DNA for the CDR3 is TGTGCCAGCAGCTTAAGCTTGACTAGCGGGAGGAAGGACAATGAGCAGTTCTTC. Translating gives CASSLSLTSGRKDNEQFF.

This clone was detected a few times. V gene TRBV7-9 combines with J gene TRBJ2-7; the D gene is possibly TRBD2 (6 bases). V gave up 6 bases and J gave up 2 bases, with 14 bases separating them. CDR1 and CDR2 from the germline V gene are SEHNR and FQNEAQ (reference sequence). The CDR3 consists of 14 residues. The CDR3 here is CASSSTGSTYEQYF. CDR3 nucleotides: TGTGCCAGCAGTTCGACCGGGAGTACCTACGAGCAGTACTTC.

J is TRBJ2-3 and V is TRBV18; TRBD2 aligns across 8 bases. J lost 3 bases, V lost 2 bases, and 7 bases had no gene match. The CDR3 runs 16 residues. Germline loops: CDR1 KGHSH, CDR2 LQKENI. The CDR3 nucleotides read TGTGCCAGCTCACCAATTCCGGGAGGGGAGACAGATACGCAGTATTTT. Its protein product is CASSPIPGGETDTQYF.

The J gene is TRBJ2-2, the V gene TRBV29-1; TRBD1 or TRBD2 may be the D gene (5 bases each). The V gene's germline CDR1 is SQVTM and CDR2 ANQGSEA. The CDR3 covers 15 residues. The V and J ends lost 3 bases and 2 bases respectively, with 13 bases between them. In nucleotides, the CDR3 is TGCAGCGTTGATCTAGGGGAGACTAACACCGGGGAGCTGTTTTTT. Its protein product is CSVDLGETNTGELFF.

The chain is built from TRBV30 and TRBJ2-5, with D hard to call. V shed 0 bases and J shed 3 bases, with 17 bases lying between them. Germline loops: CDR1 GTSNPN, CDR2 SVGIG (reference sequence). The CDR3 has 16 residues. This CDR3 is CAWSVGLPINEETQYF. CDR3 coding DNA: TGTGCCTGGAGTGTTGGGCTACCTATAAACGAAGAGACCCAGTACTTC.

The V call is TRBV30, the J call TRBJ2-1; 9 bases fit TRBD1. This CDR3 has 14 amino acids. The junction had 5 bases not matched to a gene; V was cut back by 5 bases and J by 3 bases. The germline CDR1 and CDR2 sequences are GTSNPN and SVGIG (reference sequence). CDR3: CAWEQGALYNEQFF. The CDR3 coding sequence is TGTGCCTGGGAACAGGGGGCCCTCTACAATGAGCAGTTCTTC. The full variable domain, completed using reference TRBV30 and TRBJ2-1, is SQTIHQWPATLVQPVGSPLSLECTVEGTSNPNLYWYRQAAGRGLQLLFYSVGIGQISSEVPQNLSASRPQDRQFILSSKKLLLSDSGFYLCAWEQGALYNEQFFGPGTRLTVL.

This rearrangement joins TRBV25-1 to TRBJ2-4, with D perhaps TRBD2 (6 bases). Trimming removed 4 bases at V and 7 bases at J, with 14 bases between. Germline assignment: CDR1 MGHDK and CDR2 SYGVNS. The CDR3 loop spans 14 amino acids. The CDR3 DNA follows: TGTGCCAGCAGTGGAACGACGACTAGTAACATTCAGTACTTC. It is translated as CASSGTTTSNIQYF.

This clone occurred a few times. This sequence joins TRBV15 and TRBJ2-1, with 7 bases that match TRBD2. Germline V gene lookup returns CDR1 LNHNV and CDR2 YYDKDF (reference sequence). Trimming at V came to 1 base and at J to 2 bases, leaving 2 bases not matched to a gene. The CDR3 has 15 residues. CDR3 loop: CATSRGAGAYNEQFF. The CDR3 nucleotides are TGTGCCACCAGCAGAGGTGCGGGAGCCTACAATGAGCAGTTCTTC.

The chain joins TRBV7-9 to TRBJ2-2; tentative D call: TRBD2 (5 bases). Trimming removed 6 bases from V and 7 bases from J, with 12 bases in between. Germline V gene data show CDR1 as SEHNR and CDR2 as FQNEAQ (reference sequence). The CDR3 runs to 13 residues. DNA of the CDR3: TGTGCCAGCAGGCAAACGGGATTCGGGGAGCTGTTTTTT. It is translated as CASRQTGFGELFF. The full variable domain, completed using reference TRBV7-9 and TRBJ2-2, is DTGVSQNPRHKITKRGQNVTFRCDPISEHNRLYWYRQTLGQGPEFLTYFQNEAQLEKSRLLSDRFSAERPKGSFSTLEIQRTEQGDSAMYLCASRQTGFGELFFGEGSRLTVL.

The chain recombines TRBV7-9 with TRBJ2-1; D is uncertain. Germline values: CDR1 SEHNR, CDR2 FQNEAQ (reference sequence). CDR3 length equals 15 residues. With 6 bases removed from V and 5 bases from J, the gap between germline ends came to 17 bases. The CDR3 DNA reads TGTGCCAGCAGTTTTGCTCTCCGACTCAACAATGAGCAGTTCTTC. Protein: CASSFALRLNNEQFF.

The chain is built from TRBV29-1 and TRBJ2-3, with TRBD2 as a possible D gene (5 bases). Per germline, CDR1 SQVTM and CDR2 ANQGSEA. The V and J ends lost 4 bases and 3 bases respectively, with 26 bases between them. The CDR3 spans 18 residues. CDR3 in DNA: TGCAGCGTTGCGAGGAGTAGCGCAAACCCTGGCTCGACAGATACGCAGTATTTT. Its protein is CSVARSSANPGSTDTQYF.

The J gene is TRBJ1-1, the V gene TRBV30; D might be TRBD1 (5 bases). V lost 8 bases to trimming and J lost 1 base, with 14 bases between them. This CDR3 region has 13 residues. Germline CDR1 GTSNPN, CDR2 SVGIG (reference sequence). The CDR3 loop reads CATPAGKNTEAFF. The CDR3 nucleotides are TGTGCCACCCCAGCAGGGAAGAACACTGAAGCTTTCTTT.

The chain links TRBV5-1 to TRBJ1-1, with 7 positions matching TRBD1. Germline lookup yields CDR1 SGHRS and CDR2 YFSETQ. The CDR3 totals 13 residues. V gave up 4 bases and J gave up 6 bases; unmatched junction bases: 6. CDR3 in DNA: TGCGCCAGCAGCCCCGGGGACAGCGCTGAAGCTTTCTTT. Encoded protein: CASSPGDSAEAFF.

Concerning this clone: Other DNA sequences in this specimen translate into the identical CDR3. The gene calls are TRBV20-1 and TRBJ1-2; D is undetermined. Trimming removed 6 bases at V and 5 bases at J, with 10 bases between. In germline, CDR1 is DFQATT, CDR2 SNEGSKA (reference sequence). This CDR3 contains 11 residues. The CDR3 region has the DNA TGCAGTGCAAGACAATCGTATGGCTACACCTTC. It encodes CSARQSYGYTF.

The V call is TRBV15, the J call TRBJ2-7; TRBD1 matches 8 bases. Per germline, CDR1 LNHNV and CDR2 YYDKDF (reference sequence). The CDR3 has 16 amino acids. V dropped 5 bases and J dropped 0; count of bases not matched to a gene: 9. The CDR3 loop reads CATSGPWTGRSYEQYF. DNA of the CDR3: TGTGCCACCAGCGGGCCTTGGACAGGGCGCTCCTACGAGCAGTACTTC. The complete variable domain, with remaining parts taken from reference TRBV15 and TRBJ2-7, reads DAMVIQNPRYQVTQFGKPVTLSCSQTLNHNVMYWYQQKSSQAPKLLFHYYDKDFNNEADTPDNFQSRRPNTSFCFLDIRSPGLGDTAMYLCATSGPWTGRSYEQYFGPGTRLTVT.

This clone was picked up a small number of times. The chain uses TRBV30 and TRBJ1-2, with 9 bases that match TRBD1. CDR1 and CDR2 (germline): GTSNPN, SVGIG (reference sequence). This CDR3 comprises 13 residues. Trimming took 6 bases from V and 3 from J; bases not matched to a gene: 5. The CDR3 nucleotides are TGTGCCTGTAAGGACAGGGGCGACTATGGCTACACCTTC. It specifies CACKDRGDYGYTF.

This rearrangement joins TRBV30 to TRBJ2-1; D not certain. The CDR3 sequence is 11 residues long. Per germline, CDR1 GTSNPN and CDR2 SVGIG (reference sequence). V lost 4 bases to trimming and J lost 6 bases, with 7 bases between them. The CDR3 loop reads CAWTFPNEQFF. Written as DNA, the CDR3 is TGTGCCTGGACTTTCCCCAATGAGCAGTTCTTC.

The rearrangement uses TRBV7-3 and TRBJ2-7; TRBD1 might be the D (6 bases). The CDR3 consists of 15 residues. CDR1 and CDR2 from the germline V gene are SGHTA and FQGTGA. Trimming took 0 bases from V and 1 from J, leaving 10 bases between them. This CDR3 reads CASSLTGGASYEQYF. The CDR3 DNA reads as TGTGCCAGCAGCTTAACAGGGGGAGCATCCTACGAGCAGTACTTC.

Written as DNA, the CDR3 is TGTGCCAGCAGTTTATCGGTTTCTGCCGTTACCGCACATGGCTACACCTTC. Protein sequence: CASSLSVSAVTAHGYTF. This chain joins TRBV27 and TRBJ1-2; D not certain. Germline V gene lookup returns CDR1 MNHEY and CDR2 SMNVEV (reference sequence). Trimming removed 0 bases at V and 6 bases at J, with 20 bases between. CDR3 length: 17 amino acids.

This chain links TRBV30 with TRBJ2-7; no firm D call. This CDR3 has 15 residues. V was pared by 3 bases and J by 4 bases, with 19 bases between. Germline V CDR1 and CDR2: GTSNPN, SVGIG (reference sequence). The CDR3: CAWSPSWLEWYEQYF. CDR3 in DNA: TGTGCCTGGAGCCCCAGTTGGCTAGAGTGGTACGAGCAGTACTTC.

This chain uses TRBV25-1 with TRBJ2-7, with a tentative D call TRBD2 (5 bases). The length of the CDR3 is 13 residues. Looked up from germline, CDR1 is MGHDK and CDR2 is SYGVNS. Trimming stripped 7 bases from V and 0 bases from J, with 10 bases between. CDR3 amino acids: CASTPGGSYEQYF. CDR3 in DNA: TGTGCCAGCACCCCCGGAGGCTCCTACGAGCAGTACTTC.

This clone was seen only a few times. V is TRBV29-1 and J is TRBJ2-7; 9 bases align to TRBD1. The CDR3 sequence is 15 residues long. The germline V gene has CDR1 SQVTM and CDR2 ANQGSEA. The V and J ends lost 3 bases and 4 bases, in that order; junction bases with no gene match: 10. The CDR3 nucleotides are TGCAGCGTTGAGAGGGGGACAGGGATCGGTTACGAGCAGTACTTC. Translated: CSVERGTGIGYEQYF.

The genes are TRBV4-3 and TRBJ2-2; D possibly corresponds to TRBD2 (6 bases). Germline CDR1 and CDR2: LGHNA and YSLEER. The CDR3 has 14 amino acids. Trimming left V 3 bases short and J 4 bases short, with 9 bases between. CDR3 DNA: TGCGCCAGCAGCCATACTAGCAGCACCGGGGAGCTGTTTTTT. This sequence encodes CASSHTSSTGELFF.